The T cell receptor beta chain described here comes from a study of shared clonotypes between healthy human individuals. Study overall: Three plates were used per donor for CD4 naive, three for CD4 memory, two for CD8 naive and one for CD8 memory. Study-level points and caveats: Rarefaction showed that sequencing of sorted subsets was incomplete (despite large depth). Clonotype sharing levels among donors were expected to vary with sequencing depth.

Per germline, CDR1 SGHRS and CDR2 YFSETQ. The CDR3 runs to 13 residues. With 4 bases removed from V and 1 base from J, the gap between germline ends came to 8 bases. Division of CD4+ cells produced a CD45RA+ naive subset and a CD45RA-negative memory subset. The data were produced by immunoSEQ multiplex PCR, yet TCRdb's version contains in-frame clones alone and is incomplete. The sample lists 2 million to 2.5 million clones; over 85% were seen once. This clone was detected only once. Its target is not known. Distinct nucleotide sequences in the sample also encode this CDR3. Material for sequencing was naive CD4+ T cells from PBMCs. The sample's subset: CD45RA+ positively selected. The TCR originated in a man younger than 30 in good health. Some clones in this sample may be carry-over from other donors' samples. The rearrangement uses TRBV5-1 and TRBJ1-1; D may be TRBD1 (5 bases). The CDR3, as DNA: TGCGCCAGCAGCGCCCAGGGGAACACTGAAGCTTTCTTT. Its protein is CASSAQGNTEAFF. Based on the CDR3 plus reference TRBV5-1 and TRBJ1-1, the full variable domain is KAGVTQTPRYLIKTRGQQVTLSCSPISGHRSVSWYQQTPGQGLQFLFEYFSETQRNKGNFPGRFSGRQFSNSRSEMNVSTLELGDSALYLCASSAQGNTEAFFGQGTRLTVV.